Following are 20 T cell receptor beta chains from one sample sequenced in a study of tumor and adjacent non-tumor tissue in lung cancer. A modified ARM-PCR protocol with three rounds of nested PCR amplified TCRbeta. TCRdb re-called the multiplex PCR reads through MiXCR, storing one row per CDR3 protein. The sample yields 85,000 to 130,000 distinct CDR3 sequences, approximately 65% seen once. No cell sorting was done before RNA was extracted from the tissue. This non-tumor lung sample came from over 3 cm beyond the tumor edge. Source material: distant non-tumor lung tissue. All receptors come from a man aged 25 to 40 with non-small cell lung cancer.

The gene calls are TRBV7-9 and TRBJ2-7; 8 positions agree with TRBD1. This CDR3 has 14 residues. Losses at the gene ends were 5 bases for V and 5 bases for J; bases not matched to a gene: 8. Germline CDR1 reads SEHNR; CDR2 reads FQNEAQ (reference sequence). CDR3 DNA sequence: TGTGCCAGCAGCAGCGGACAGGGCCCCCACGAGCAGTACTTC. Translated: CASSSGQGPHEQYF.

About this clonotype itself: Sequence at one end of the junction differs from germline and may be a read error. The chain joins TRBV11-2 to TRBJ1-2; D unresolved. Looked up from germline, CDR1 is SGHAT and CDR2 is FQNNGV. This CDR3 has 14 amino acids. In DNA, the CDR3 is TGTGCCAGCAGATTAGTTCCGCGGAACTATGGCTACACCTTC. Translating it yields CASRLVPRNYGYTF.

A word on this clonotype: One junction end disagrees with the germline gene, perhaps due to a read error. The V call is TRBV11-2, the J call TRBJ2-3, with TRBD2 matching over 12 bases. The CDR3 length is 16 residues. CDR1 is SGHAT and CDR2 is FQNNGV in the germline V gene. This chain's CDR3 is CASSPRLAGVQDTQYF. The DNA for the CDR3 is TGTGCCAGCAGCCCCAGACTAGCGGGAGTCCAAGATACGCAATATTTT.

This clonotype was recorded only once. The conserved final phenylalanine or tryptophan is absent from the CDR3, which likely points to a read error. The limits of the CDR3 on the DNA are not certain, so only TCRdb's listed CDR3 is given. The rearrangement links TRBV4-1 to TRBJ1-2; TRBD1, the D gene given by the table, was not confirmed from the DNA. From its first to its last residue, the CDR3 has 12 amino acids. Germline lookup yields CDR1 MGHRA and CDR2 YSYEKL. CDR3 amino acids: CASRGQSYGYTI.

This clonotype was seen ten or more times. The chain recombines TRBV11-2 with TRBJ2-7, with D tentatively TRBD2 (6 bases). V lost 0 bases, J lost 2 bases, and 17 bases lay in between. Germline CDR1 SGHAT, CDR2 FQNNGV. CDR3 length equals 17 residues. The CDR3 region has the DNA TGTGCCAGCAGCTTAGATTATTGGCGGGGAGTGCCCTACGAGCAGTACTTC. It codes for CASSLDYWRGVPYEQYF. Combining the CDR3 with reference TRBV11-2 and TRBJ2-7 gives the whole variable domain EAGVAQSPRYKIIEKRQSVAFWCNPISGHATLYWYQQILGQGPKLLIQFQNNGVVDDSQLPKDRFSAERLKGVDSTLKIQPAKLEDSAVYLCASSLDYWRGVPYEQYFGPGTRLTVT.

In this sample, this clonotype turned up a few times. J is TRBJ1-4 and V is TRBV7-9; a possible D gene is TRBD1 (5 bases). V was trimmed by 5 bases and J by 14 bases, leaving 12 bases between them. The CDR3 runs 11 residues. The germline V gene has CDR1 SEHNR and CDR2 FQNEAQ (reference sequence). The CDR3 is CASSRDQGLFF. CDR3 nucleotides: TGTGCCAGCAGCCGGGACCAAGGGCTGTTTTTT.

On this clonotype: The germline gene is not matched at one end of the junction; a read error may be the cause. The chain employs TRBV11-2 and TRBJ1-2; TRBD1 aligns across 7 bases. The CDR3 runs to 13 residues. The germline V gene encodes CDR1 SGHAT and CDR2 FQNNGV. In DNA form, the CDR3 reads TGTGCCAGGAGCATAACAGGGGTAAATGGCTATACCTTC. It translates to CARSITGVNGYTF.

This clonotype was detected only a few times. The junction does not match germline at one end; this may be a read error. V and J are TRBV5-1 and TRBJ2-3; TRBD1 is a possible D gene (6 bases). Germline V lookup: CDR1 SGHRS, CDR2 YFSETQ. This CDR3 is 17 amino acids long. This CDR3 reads CTSSLAWAPRGTDTQYF. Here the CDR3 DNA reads TGCACCAGCAGCTTGGCCTGGGCACCCAGGGGTACAGATACGCAGTATTTT.

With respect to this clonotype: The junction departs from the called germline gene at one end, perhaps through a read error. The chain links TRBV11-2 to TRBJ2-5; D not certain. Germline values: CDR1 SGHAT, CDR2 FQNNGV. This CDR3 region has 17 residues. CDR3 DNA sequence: TGTGCTAGCAGCTTAGCTTCATCCATCCCCACACAAGAGACCCAGTACTTC. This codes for CASSLASSIPTQETQYF.

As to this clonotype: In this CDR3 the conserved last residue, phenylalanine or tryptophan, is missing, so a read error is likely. CDR3: CASSQEAIDEQFI. The CDR3 bases are TGCGCCAGCAGCCAAGAGGCTATAGATGAGCAGTTCATC. The chain has TRBV4-1 and TRBJ2-1; D is unresolved. This CDR3 comprises 13 residues. Trimming took off 0 bases at V and 8 bases at J, with 8 bases between the two ends. Germline assignment: CDR1 MGHRA and CDR2 YSYEKL.

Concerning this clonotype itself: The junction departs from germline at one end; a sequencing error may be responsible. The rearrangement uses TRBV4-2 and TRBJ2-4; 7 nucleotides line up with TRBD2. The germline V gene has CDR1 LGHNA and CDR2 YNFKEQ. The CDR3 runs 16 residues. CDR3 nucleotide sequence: TGTGCCAGCAGCCAAGGGGGAGGGCCGACCAAAAACATTCAGCACTTC. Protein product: CASSQGGGPTKNIQHF.

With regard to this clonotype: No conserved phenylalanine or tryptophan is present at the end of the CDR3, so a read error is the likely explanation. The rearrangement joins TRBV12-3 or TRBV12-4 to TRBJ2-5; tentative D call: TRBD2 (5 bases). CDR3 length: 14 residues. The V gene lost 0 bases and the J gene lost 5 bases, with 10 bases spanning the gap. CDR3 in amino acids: CASSLAREGETQYL. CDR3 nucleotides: TGTGCCAGCAGTTTAGCGCGAGAGGGTGAGACCCAGTACCTC.

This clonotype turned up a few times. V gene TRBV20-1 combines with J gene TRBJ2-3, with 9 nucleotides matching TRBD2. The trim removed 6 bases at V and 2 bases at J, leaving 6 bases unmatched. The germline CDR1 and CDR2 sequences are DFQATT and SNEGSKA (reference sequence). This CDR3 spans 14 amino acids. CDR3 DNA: TGCAGTGCGCTGCTAGCGGGGACCACAGATACGCAGTATTTT. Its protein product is CSALLAGTTDTQYF.

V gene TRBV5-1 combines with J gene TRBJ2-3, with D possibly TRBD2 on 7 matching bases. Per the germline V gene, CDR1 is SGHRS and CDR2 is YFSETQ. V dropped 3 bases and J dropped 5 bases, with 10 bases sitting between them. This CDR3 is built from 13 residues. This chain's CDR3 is CASSWGGVDTQYF. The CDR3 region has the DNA TGCGCCAGCAGCTGGGGGGGCGTAGATACGCAGTATTTT.

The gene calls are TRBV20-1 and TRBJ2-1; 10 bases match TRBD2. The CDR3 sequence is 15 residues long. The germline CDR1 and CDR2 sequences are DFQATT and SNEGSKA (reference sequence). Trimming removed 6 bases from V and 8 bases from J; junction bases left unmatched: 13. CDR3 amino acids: CSAMAGTSVPHEQFF. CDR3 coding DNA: TGCAGTGCCATGGCCGGGACTAGCGTTCCCCATGAGCAGTTCTTC.

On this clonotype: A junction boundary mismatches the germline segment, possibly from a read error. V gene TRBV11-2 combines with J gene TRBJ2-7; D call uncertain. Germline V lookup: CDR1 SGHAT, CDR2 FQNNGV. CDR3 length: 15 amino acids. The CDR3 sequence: CANSLDRDMYYEQHF. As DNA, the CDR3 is TGTGCCAACAGCTTAGATCGAGACATGTACTACGAGCAGCACTTC.

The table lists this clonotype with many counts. CDR3 sequence reads: CASSRRSNEQFF. The CDR3 DNA sequence: TGTGCCAGCAGCCGGCGATCCAATGAGCAGTTCTTC. V and J are TRBV12-3 or TRBV12-4 and TRBJ2-1, with unresolved D. CDR3 size: 12 residues. The germline V and J ends were trimmed by 6 bases and 6 bases, with 9 bases remaining between them.

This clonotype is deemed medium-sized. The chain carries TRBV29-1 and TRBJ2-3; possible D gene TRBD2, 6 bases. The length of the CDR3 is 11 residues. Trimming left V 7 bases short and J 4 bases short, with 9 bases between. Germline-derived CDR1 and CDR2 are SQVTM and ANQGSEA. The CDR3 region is CSGGLSDTQYF. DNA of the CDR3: TGCAGCGGAGGACTATCAGATACGCAGTATTTT.

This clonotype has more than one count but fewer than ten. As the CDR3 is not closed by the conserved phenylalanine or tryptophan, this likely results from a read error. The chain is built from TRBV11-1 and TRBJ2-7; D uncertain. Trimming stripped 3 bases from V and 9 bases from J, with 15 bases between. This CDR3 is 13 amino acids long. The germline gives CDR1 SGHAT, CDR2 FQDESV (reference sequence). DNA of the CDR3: TGTGCCAGCAGCTTTCCTCCGGGCCTACGGCAGTACTTA. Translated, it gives CASSFPPGLRQYL.

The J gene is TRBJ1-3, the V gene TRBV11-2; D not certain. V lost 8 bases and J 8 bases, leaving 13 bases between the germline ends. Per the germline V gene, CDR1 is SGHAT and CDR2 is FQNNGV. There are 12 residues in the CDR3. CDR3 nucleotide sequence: TGTGCCAGCGAAGAAAGGTTGGACACCATATATTTT. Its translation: CASEERLDTIYF.